Listed below are T cell receptor beta chains from one sample, sequenced in a study of blood T cells in healthy people across ages. TCRdb analysed the 5' RACE reads with MiXCR anew, one entry per CDR3 protein. The sample consists of about 640,000 distinct CDR3 sequences, 58% of them appearing once. The specimen was blood. The source is a man in his sixties in good health. Both conserved end residues are trimmed from each CDR3.

V,J,CDR3
TRBV4-2,TRBJ2-2,ASSQEGSYDYTGELF
TRBV12-3/TRBV12-4,TRBJ2-3,ASSFPGDTQY
TRBV28,TRBJ1-2,ASTGSSGTPNYGYT
TRBV12-3/TRBV12-4,TRBJ2-5,ASSWGGEETQY
TRBV4-1,TRBJ2-3,ASSQDQGFTQY
TRBV29-1,TRBJ2-3,SVEFLAGGTDTQY
TRBV20-1,TRBJ2-5,SASDAGGSQETQY
TRBV9,TRBJ1-2,ASSEGTMMQWSYGYT
TRBV5-1,TRBJ1-2,ASSPGTGVGYGYT
TRBV7-2,TRBJ2-7,AGSTLYEQY
TRBV12-3/TRBV12-4,TRBJ2-5,ASSRQTSGGPETQY
TRBV28,-,ASSLLLRPYEQY
TRBV7-2,TRBJ1-1,ASSSTRGGTEAF
TRBV5-1,TRBJ2-7,ASSVDSLYEQY
TRBV19,TRBJ2-7,ASSIRTGLDEQY
TRBV6-5,TRBJ1-2,ASSSYDRDGYT
TRBV27,TRBJ2-5,ASSPQAFGTQY
TRBV4-1,TRBJ2-1,ASSQWTSGGNEQF
TRBV3-1,TRBJ2-5,ASSHSPIQETQY
TRBV21-1,TRBJ1-2,ASADRSYGYT
TRBV20-1,TRBJ2-1,SALGLAGGKSSYNEQF
TRBV5-1,TRBJ2-1,ASHAGESSYNEQF
TRBV6-5,TRBJ2-5,ASSYYQSETQY
TRBV9,TRBJ1-4,ASSAGQEGEKLF
TRBV5-1,TRBJ2-4,ASSDPSGGPKNIQY
TRBV4-2,TRBJ2-7,ASSSEGSGSVYEQY
TRBV2,TRBJ1-5,ASSPLRGPGQPQH
TRBV2,TRBJ1-2,ASTSSGTFYGYT
TRBV4-1,TRBJ2-5,ASSQDGWKTWY
TRBV18,TRBJ2-1,ASSRWTNEQF
TRBV13,TRBJ2-7,ASSRERGPSYEQY
TRBV15,TRBJ1-2,ATSRTGPYGYT
TRBV29-1,TRBJ1-2,SVQGNYGYT
TRBV9,TRBJ2-1,ASSANPGQGSNEQF
TRBV20-1,TRBJ2-5,SAHGTGGSREQY
TRBV2,TRBJ1-5,ASSTGVVNQPQH
TRBV7-9,TRBJ2-7,ASSSPSYGAYEQY
TRBV20-1,TRBJ2-1,SASLDFIVNEQF
TRBV19,TRBJ1-5,ASRPRDRGEYSNQPQH
TRBV12-3/TRBV12-4,TRBJ2-5,ASRNGGLPQETQY